This entry is about one T cell receptor beta chain. Antigen specificity is unknown. The data were obtained in a study of cytomegalovirus exposure and HLA in healthy donors. Study outcomes and limitations: With later analysis, a missense DCLRE1C variant became linked to TCR beta V- and J-gene trimming.

The germline gives CDR1 SGDLS, CDR2 YYNGEE. Trimming removed 0 bases from V and 7 bases from J; junction bases left unmatched: 7. The CDR3 has 16 amino acids. Amplification used 60 Vbeta primers and 13 Jbeta primers. The table came from immunoSEQ multiplex PCR; TCRdb's copy has only in-frame clones and leaves some out. The sample gives around 150,000 clones, 70% to 90% of which show up once; almost 9.5% is in the top ten. The sample comprised PBMCs. The sequence derives from a young man in good health and CMV-seropositive. The V gene is TRBV9, the J gene TRBJ1-2, with TRBD1 identical over 12 bases. This CDR3 is CASSVGAGTGGFGYTF. The CDR3 nucleotides are TGTGCCAGCAGCGTAGGGGCCGGGACAGGGGGCTTTGGCTACACCTTC.